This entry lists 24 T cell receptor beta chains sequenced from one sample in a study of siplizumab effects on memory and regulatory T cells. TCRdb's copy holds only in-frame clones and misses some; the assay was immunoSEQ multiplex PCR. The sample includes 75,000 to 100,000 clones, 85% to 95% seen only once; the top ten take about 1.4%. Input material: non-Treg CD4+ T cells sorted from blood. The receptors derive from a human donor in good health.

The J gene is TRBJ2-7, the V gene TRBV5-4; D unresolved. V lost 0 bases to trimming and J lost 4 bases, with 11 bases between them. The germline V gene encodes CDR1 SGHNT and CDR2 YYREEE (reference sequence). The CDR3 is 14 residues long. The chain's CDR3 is CASSLGSVGYEQYF. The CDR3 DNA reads TGTGCCAGCAGCTTGGGTAGTGTGGGTTACGAGCAGTACTTC.

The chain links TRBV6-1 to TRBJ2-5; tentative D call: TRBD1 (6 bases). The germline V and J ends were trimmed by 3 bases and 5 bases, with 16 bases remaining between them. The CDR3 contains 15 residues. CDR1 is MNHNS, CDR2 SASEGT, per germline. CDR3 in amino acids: CASSDPGHPRETQYF. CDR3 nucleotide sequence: TGTGCCAGCAGTGACCCGGGACATCCGAGGGAGACCCAGTACTTC.

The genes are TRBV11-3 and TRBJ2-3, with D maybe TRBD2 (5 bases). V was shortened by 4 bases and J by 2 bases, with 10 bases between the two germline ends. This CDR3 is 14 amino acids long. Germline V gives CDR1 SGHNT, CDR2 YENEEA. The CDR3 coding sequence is TGTGCCAGCAGCTATATGGGAGACACAGATACGCAGTATTTT. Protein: CASSYMGDTDTQYF.

The CDR3 sequence is CASSPTPGSETQYF. In nucleotides, the CDR3 is TGTGCCAGCAGCCCAACTCCGGGGAGCGAGACCCAGTACTTC. The V call is TRBV5-4, the J call TRBJ2-5; the D gene is possibly TRBD2 (5 bases). Germline values: CDR1 SGHNT, CDR2 YYREEE (reference sequence). With 4 bases removed from V and 5 bases from J, the gap between germline ends came to 15 bases. CDR3 length equals 14 residues.

The CDR3 is CASSFNRDQPQHF. The CDR3 bases are TGTGCCAGCAGTTTCAACAGGGATCAGCCCCAGCATTTT. The V and J genes are TRBV28 and TRBJ1-5; possibly TRBD1 for D (6 bases). V was pared by 3 bases and J by 5 bases, with 8 bases between. The CDR3 is 13 residues long. Germline assignment: CDR1 MDHEN and CDR2 SYDVKM. Looking up the rest from reference TRBV28 and TRBJ1-5 gives the full variable domain: DVKVTQSSRYLVKRTGEKVFLECVQDMDHENMFWYRQDPGLGLRLIYFSYDVKMKEKGDIPEGYSVSREKKERFSLILESASTNQTSMYLCASSFNRDQPQHFGDGTRLSIL.

This chain's CDR3 is CASSESGRSYGYTF. CDR3 coding DNA: TGCGCCAGCAGTGAGTCGGGACGGTCGTATGGCTACACCTTC. This chain joins TRBV10-2 and TRBJ1-2, with D possibly being TRBD1 (5 bases). The CDR3 is 14 amino acids. Germline CDR1 is WSHSY and CDR2 is SAAADI. Deletions cut 0 bases from V and 5 bases from J, with 10 bases between.

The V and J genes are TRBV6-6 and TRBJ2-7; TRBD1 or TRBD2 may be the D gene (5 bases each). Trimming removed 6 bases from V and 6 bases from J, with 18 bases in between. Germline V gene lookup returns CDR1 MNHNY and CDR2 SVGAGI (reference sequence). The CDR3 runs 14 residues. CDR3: CASRKEGIPSEQYF. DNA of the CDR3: TGTGCCAGCAGGAAAGAGGGGATCCCCTCCGAGCAGTACTTC.

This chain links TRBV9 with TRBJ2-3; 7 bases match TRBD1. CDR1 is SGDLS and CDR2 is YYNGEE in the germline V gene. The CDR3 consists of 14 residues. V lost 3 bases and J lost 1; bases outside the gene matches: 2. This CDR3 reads CASSADRGTDTQYF. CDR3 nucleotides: TGTGCCAGCAGCGCCGACAGGGGCACAGATACGCAGTATTTT.

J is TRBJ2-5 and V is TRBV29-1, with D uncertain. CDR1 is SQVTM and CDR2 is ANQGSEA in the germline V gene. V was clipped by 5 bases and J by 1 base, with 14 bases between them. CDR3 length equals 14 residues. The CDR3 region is CSVYSPATQETQYF. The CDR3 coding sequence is TGCAGCGTTTACTCACCAGCCACCCAAGAGACCCAGTACTTC.

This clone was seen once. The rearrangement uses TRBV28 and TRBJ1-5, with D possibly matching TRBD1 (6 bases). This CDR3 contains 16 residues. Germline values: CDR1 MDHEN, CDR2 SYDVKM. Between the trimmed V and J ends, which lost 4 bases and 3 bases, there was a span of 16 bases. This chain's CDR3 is CASSYPIGGVNQPQHF. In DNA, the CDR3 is TGTGCCAGCAGTTATCCCATAGGGGGAGTCAATCAGCCCCAGCATTTT.

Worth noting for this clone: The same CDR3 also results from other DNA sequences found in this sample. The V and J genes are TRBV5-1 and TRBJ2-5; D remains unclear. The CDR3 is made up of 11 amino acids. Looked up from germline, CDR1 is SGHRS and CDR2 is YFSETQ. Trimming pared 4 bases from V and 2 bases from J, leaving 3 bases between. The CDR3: CASSLQETQYF. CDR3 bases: TGCGCCAGCAGCCTGCAAGAGACCCAGTACTTC.

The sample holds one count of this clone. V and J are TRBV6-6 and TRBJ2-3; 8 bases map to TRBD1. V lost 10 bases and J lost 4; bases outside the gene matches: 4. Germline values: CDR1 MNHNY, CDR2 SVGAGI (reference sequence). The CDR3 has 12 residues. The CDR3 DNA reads TGTGCCACCCAGGGGGCTGCAGATACGCAGTATTTT. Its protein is CATQGAADTQYF.

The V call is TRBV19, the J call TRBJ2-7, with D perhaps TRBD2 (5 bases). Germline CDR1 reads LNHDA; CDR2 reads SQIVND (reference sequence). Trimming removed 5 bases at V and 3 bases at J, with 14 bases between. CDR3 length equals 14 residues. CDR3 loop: CASSRGILDYEQYF. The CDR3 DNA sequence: TGTGCCAGTAGTCGGGGAATACTAGACTACGAGCAGTACTTC.

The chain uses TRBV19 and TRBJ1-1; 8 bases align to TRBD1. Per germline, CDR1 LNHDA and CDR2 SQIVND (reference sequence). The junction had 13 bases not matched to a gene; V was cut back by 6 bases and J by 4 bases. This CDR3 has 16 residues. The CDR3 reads CASRGRGPTGGTEAFF. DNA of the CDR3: TGTGCCAGTAGGGGCCGGGGGCCCACAGGGGGCACTGAAGCTTTCTTT.

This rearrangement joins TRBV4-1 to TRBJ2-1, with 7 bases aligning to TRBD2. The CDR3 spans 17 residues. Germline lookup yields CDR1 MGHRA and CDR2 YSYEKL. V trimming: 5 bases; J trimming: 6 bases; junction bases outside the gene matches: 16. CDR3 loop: CASSAPYAGARRNEQFF. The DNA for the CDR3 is TGCGCCAGCAGCGCCCCTTATGCGGGAGCCCGTCGCAATGAGCAGTTCTTC.

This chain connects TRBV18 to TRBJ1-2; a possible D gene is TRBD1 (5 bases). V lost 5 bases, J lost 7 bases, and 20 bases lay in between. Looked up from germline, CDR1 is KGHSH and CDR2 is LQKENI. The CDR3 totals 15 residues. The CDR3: CASSTQGTESGGYTF. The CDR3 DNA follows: TGTGCCAGCTCAACGCAAGGGACGGAAAGTGGTGGCTACACCTTC.

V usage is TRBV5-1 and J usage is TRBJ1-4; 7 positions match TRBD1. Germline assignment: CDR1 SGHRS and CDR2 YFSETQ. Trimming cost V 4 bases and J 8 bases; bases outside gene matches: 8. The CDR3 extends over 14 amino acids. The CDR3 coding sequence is TGCGCCAGCAGCCCAGACAGGGTACGGGAAAAACTGTTTTTT. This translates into CASSPDRVREKLFF.

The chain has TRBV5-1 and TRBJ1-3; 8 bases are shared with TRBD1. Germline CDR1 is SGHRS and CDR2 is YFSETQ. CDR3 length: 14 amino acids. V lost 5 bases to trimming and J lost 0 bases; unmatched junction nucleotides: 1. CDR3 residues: CASSQGASGNTIYF. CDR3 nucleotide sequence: TGCGCCAGCAGTCAGGGGGCCTCTGGAAACACCATATATTTT.

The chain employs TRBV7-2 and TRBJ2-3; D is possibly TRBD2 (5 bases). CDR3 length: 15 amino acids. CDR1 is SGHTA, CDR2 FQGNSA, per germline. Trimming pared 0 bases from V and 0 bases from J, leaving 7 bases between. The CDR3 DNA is TGTGCCAGCAGCTTAGCGGGAGACAGCACAGATACGCAGTATTTT. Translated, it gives CASSLAGDSTDTQYF.

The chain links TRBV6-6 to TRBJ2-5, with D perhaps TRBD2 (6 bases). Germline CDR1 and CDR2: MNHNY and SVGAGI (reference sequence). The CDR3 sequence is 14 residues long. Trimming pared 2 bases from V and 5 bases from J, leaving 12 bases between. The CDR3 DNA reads TGTGCCAGCAGTTACCCCGACGCGGGGGAGACCCAGTACTTC. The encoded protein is CASSYPDAGETQYF.

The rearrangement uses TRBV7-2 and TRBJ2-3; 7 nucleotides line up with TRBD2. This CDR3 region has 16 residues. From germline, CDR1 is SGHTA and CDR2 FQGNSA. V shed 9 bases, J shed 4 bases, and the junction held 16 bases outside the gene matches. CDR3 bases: TGTGCCAGTAACCCGGGGAGGGGAGGCCGGGCAGATACGCAGTATTTT. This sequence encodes CASNPGRGGRADTQYF.

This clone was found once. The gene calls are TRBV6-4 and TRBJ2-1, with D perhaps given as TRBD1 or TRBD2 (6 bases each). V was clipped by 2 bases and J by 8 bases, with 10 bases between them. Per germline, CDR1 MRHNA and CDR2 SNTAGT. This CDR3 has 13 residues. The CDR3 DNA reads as TGTGCCAGCAGTGACGGAGGGGGTTATGAGCAGTTCTTC. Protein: CASSDGGGYEQFF.

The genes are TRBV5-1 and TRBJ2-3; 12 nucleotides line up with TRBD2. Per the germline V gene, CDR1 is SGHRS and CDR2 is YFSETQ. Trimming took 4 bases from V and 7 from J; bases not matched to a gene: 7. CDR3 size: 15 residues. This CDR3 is CASSPTSGSANTQYF. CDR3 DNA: TGCGCCAGCAGCCCGACTAGCGGGAGTGCGAATACGCAGTATTTT.

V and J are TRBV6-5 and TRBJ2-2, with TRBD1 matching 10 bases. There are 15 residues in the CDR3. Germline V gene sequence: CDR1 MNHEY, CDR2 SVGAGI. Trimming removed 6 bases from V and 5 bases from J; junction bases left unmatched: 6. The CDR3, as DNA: TGTGCCAGCAGACGGGACAGGGGACTAACCGGGGAGCTGTTTTTT. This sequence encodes CASRRDRGLTGELFF.